The next 13 T cell receptor beta chains were all read from a single sample in a study of T cell repertoires in cytomegalovirus infection. MiXCR was run by TCRdb on the reads, yielding one entry per CDR3 protein. The table shows 57,000 or so distinct CDR3 sequences, with roughly 32% occurring only once. For these TCRs, the target antigens are not known. Input material: PBMCs, sequenced either directly or after in vitro stimulation (not recorded which). The origin of the receptors is a human donor in good health (CMV status not recorded). Some clones in this sample may be carry-over from other donors' samples.

J is TRBJ1-6 and V is TRBV11-2, with 9 nucleotides matching TRBD1. The CDR3 runs 16 residues. Trimming at V came to 4 bases and at J to 7 bases, leaving 8 bases not matched to a gene. Per germline, CDR1 SGHAT and CDR2 FQNNGV. CDR3 region: CASSSAGTGRNSPLHF. The CDR3 coding sequence is TGTGCCAGCAGCTCCGCCGGGACAGGGCGGAATTCACCCCTCCACTTT.

The chain has TRBV7-8 and TRBJ1-2; D may be TRBD1 (5 bases). The germline V gene encodes CDR1 SGHVS and CDR2 FQNEAQ. The CDR3 loop spans 15 amino acids. Trimming cost V 4 bases and J 4 bases, with 16 bases left between them. DNA for the CDR3: TGTGCCAGCAGCTCAAGGTGGGCTGGGGGCTATGGCTACACCTTC. Translation: CASSSRWAGGYGYTF.

There are a few counts of this clonotype. V and J are TRBV28 and TRBJ1-5, with unresolved D. Germline V gene data show CDR1 as MDHEN and CDR2 as SYDVKM. Deletions cut 1 base from V and 4 bases from J, with 11 bases between. This CDR3 region has 15 residues. CDR3 nucleotides: TGTGCCAGCAGTTTATCGTCCCCAGCTAATCAGCCCCAGCATTTT. It codes for CASSLSSPANQPQHF.

For this clonotype: The junction and the germline gene differ at one end; a read error may be behind it. The chain couples TRBV4-1 to TRBJ2-5, with 7 positions matching TRBD2. Germline V gene sequence: CDR1 MGHRA, CDR2 YSYEKL. This CDR3 is built from 16 residues. In DNA, the CDR3 is TGTGCCAGCAGCCAGGACCCTAGCGCCGGGGGGAAGACCCAGTACTTC. Protein: CASSQDPSAGGKTQYF.

This clonotype showed up just a few times. This rearrangement joins TRBV4-1 to TRBJ2-5; 7 bases fit TRBD1. CDR3 length: 13 amino acids. Germline assignment: CDR1 MGHRA and CDR2 YSYEKL. J gave up 5 bases and V 4 bases, and 4 bases lay outside the gene matches. For the CDR3, the DNA is TGCGCCAGCAGCCCAGGGGGTCCGGAGACCCAGTACTTC. The encoded protein is CASSPGGPETQYF.

This clonotype was found a few times. This rearrangement joins TRBV7-2 to TRBJ2-4, with 11 bases fitting TRBD2. Germline V gene data show CDR1 as SGHTA and CDR2 as FQGNSA. The CDR3 extends over 17 amino acids. With V trimmed by 6 bases and J by 0 bases, 7 bases remained unmatched. The CDR3 protein is CASSRPGLAVAKNIQYF. CDR3 nucleotides: TGTGCCAGCAGTCGACCGGGACTAGCGGTAGCCAAAAACATTCAGTACTTC.

The chain carries TRBV28 and TRBJ2-5; no firm D call. The germline V and J ends were trimmed by 4 bases and 0 bases, with 15 bases remaining between them. Germline CDR1 MDHEN, CDR2 SYDVKM. This CDR3 is 16 amino acids long. The CDR3 sequence is CASSSQSRVYQETQYF. The CDR3, as DNA: TGTGCCAGCAGTTCACAGTCTAGAGTTTACCAAGAGACCCAGTACTTC.

This chain joins TRBV29-1 and TRBJ2-3; no definite D call. There are 10 residues in the CDR3. Germline V lookup: CDR1 SQVTM, CDR2 ANQGSEA. V was cut by 2 bases and J by 6 bases, with 3 bases left in between. In DNA, the CDR3 is TGCAGCGTTGAAATGGATACGCAGTATTTT. Its translation is CSVEMDTQYF.

This clonotype was recorded many times. CDR3 nucleotide sequence: TGTGCCAGCAGTCCCAGGACTAGCTACCATGACGAGCAGTACTTC. It specifies CASSPRTSYHDEQYF. The chain joins TRBV12-3 or TRBV12-4 to TRBJ2-7; 8 bases are shared with TRBD2. This CDR3 region has 15 residues. With V trimmed by 5 bases and J by 5 bases, 11 bases remained unmatched.

This clonotype was observed a handful of times. V and J are TRBV7-9 and TRBJ1-2, with D possibly TRBD1 on 6 matching bases. V lost 5 bases and J lost 8, with 18 bases in between. This CDR3 is 14 amino acids long. From germline, CDR1 is SEHNR and CDR2 FQNEAQ (reference sequence). CDR3 region: CASSTTGSRRGYTF. DNA of the CDR3: TGTGCCAGCAGCACCACAGGGTCTCGACGGGGCTACACCTTC.

The chain is built from TRBV12-5 and TRBJ2-4; D is uncertain. V was trimmed by 0 bases and J by 6 bases, leaving 12 bases between them. This CDR3 region has 15 residues. Looked up from germline, CDR1 is LGHNT and CDR2 is FRNRAP. Written as DNA, the CDR3 is TGTGCTAGTGGTTTGGTACCCGGCAGCTTAAACATTCAGTACTTC. Protein sequence: CASGLVPGSLNIQYF. Full variable domain (outside the CDR3, taken from reference TRBV12-5 and TRBJ2-4): DARVTQTPRHKVTEMGQEVTMRCQPILGHNTVFWYRQTMMQGLELLAYFRNRAPLDDSGMPKDRFSAEMPDATLATLKIQPSEPRDSAVYFCASGLVPGSLNIQYFGAGTRLSVL.

The chain recombines TRBV18 with TRBJ1-6; possible D gene TRBD1, 6 bases. V lost 6 bases to trimming and J lost 18 bases, with 18 bases between them. Germline assignment: CDR1 KGHSH and CDR2 LQKENI. The CDR3 is made up of 12 amino acids. CDR3 DNA: TGTGCCAGCTCGAGGGGGGATCGGACCCCCCACTTT. Translation: CASSRGDRTPHF.

This clonotype was seen more than once but under ten times. The chain carries TRBV5-4 and TRBJ2-5; no reliable D call. The CDR3 loop spans 13 amino acids. Germline CDR1 SGHNT, CDR2 YYREEE (reference sequence). V shed 6 bases and J shed 1 base, with 10 bases lying between them. CDR3 coding DNA: TGTGCCAGCAAGGCCGGTAGCCAAGAGACCCAGTACTTC. Protein: CASKAGSQETQYF.